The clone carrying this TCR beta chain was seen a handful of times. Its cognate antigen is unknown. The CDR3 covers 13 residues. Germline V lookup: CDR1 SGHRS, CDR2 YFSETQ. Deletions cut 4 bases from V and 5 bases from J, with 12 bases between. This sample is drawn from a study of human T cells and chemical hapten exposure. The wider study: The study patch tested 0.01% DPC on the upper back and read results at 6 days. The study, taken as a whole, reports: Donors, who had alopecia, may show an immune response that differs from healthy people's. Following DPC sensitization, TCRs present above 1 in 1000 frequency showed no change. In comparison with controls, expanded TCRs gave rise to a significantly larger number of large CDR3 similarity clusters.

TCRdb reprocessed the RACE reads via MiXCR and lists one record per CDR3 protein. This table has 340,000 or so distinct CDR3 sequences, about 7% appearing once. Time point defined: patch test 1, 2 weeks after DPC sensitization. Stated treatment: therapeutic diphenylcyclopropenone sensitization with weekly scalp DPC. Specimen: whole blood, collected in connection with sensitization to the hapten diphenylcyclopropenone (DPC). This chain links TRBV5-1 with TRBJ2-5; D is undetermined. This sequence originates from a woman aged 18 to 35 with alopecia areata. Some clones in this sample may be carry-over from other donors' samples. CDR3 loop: CASSTGPEETQYF. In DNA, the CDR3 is TGCGCCAGCAGCACGGGCCCGGAGGAGACCCAGTACTTC.